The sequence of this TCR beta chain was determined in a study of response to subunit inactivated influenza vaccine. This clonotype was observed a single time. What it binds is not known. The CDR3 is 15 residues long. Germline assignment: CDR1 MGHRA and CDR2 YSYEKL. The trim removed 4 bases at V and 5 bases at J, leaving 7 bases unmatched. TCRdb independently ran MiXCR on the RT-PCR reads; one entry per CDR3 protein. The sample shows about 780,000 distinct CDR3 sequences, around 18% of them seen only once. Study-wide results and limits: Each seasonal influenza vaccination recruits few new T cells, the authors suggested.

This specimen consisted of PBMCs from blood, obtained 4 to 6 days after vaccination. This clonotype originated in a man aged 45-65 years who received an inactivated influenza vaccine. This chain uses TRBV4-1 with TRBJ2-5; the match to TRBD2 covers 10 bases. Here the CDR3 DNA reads TGCGCCAGCAGCCGAGCGGGGGGGCTAGCGGAGACCCAGTACTTC. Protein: CASSRAGGLAETQYF.